The 9 T cell receptor beta chains given below trace back to one sample, sequenced in a study of blood T cell repertoires in COVID-19. This table comes from immunoSEQ multiplex PCR, and its TCRdb copy is limited to in-frame clones, with some not included. The sample records some 320,000 clones, roughly 90% being singletons. Sequenced: peripheral blood. Source of these receptors: a woman in her 30s with COVID-19, enrolled during active disease.

The J gene is TRBJ1-1, the V gene TRBV11-3; 8 nucleotides match TRBD1. CDR3 length: 14 amino acids. Germline V gives CDR1 SGHNT, CDR2 YENEEA. V trimming: 3 bases; J trimming: 5 bases; junction bases outside the gene matches: 5. For the CDR3, the DNA is TGTGCCAGCAGCTTCGGACAGGGTTTAACTGAAGCTTTCTTT. Protein product: CASSFGQGLTEAFF.

The chain carries TRBV5-8 and TRBJ1-1; D remains ambiguous. Germline V lookup: CDR1 SGHTS, CDR2 YDEGEE. This CDR3 is 14 amino acids long. Trimming left V 4 bases short and J 1 base short, with 11 bases between. The CDR3 DNA sequence: TGTGCCAGCAGCGCGGACGGGAGGAACACTGAAGCTTTCTTT. Protein: CASSADGRNTEAFF.

Written as DNA, the CDR3 is TGTGCCAGTAGTCAGGCGGGGTTCTCTTCCTACAATGAGCAGTTCTTC. Its translation is CASSQAGFSSYNEQFF. The J gene is TRBJ2-1, the V gene TRBV19; D is possibly TRBD2 (6 bases). In germline, CDR1 is LNHDA, CDR2 SQIVND (reference sequence). CDR3 size: 16 residues. V dropped 5 bases and J dropped 1 base, with 15 bases sitting between them.

The CDR3 nucleotides read TGTGCCAGCAGCGGGGGGGCCCAAGAGACCCAGTACTTC. Its translation: CASSGGAQETQYF. The chain joins TRBV11-1 to TRBJ2-5; D possibly corresponds to TRBD2 (7 bases). Trimming stripped 5 bases from V and 1 base from J, with 8 bases between. This CDR3 contains 13 residues. Germline CDR1 reads SGHAT; CDR2 reads FQDESV (reference sequence).

This chain joins TRBV11-1 and TRBJ1-2; unclear D gene. Trimming took off 5 bases at V and 3 bases at J, with 13 bases between the two ends. Germline V gives CDR1 SGHAT, CDR2 FQDESV (reference sequence). This CDR3 comprises 14 residues. The CDR3 sequence is CASSPTTRDYGYTF. The CDR3 DNA is TGTGCCAGCAGCCCCACCACGAGGGACTATGGCTACACCTTC.

The chain links TRBV15 to TRBJ2-7, with D maybe TRBD1 (6 bases). This CDR3 has 14 residues. Trimming cost V 1 base and J 5 bases, with 12 bases left between them. Germline V CDR1 and CDR2: LNHNV, YYDKDF (reference sequence). The CDR3 loop reads CATSRVVGADEQYF. In DNA, the CDR3 is TGTGCCACCAGCAGAGTAGTGGGGGCGGACGAGCAGTACTTC.

V is TRBV18 and J is TRBJ1-1, with D possibly being TRBD1 (5 bases). This CDR3 is built from 13 residues. The V end was cut by 1 base, the J end by 10 bases, with 13 bases between. Germline loops: CDR1 KGHSH, CDR2 LQKENI. Written as DNA, the CDR3 is TGTGCCAGCTCACCACAAAAACAGGAGGGAGCTTTCTTT. Translated, it gives CASSPQKQEGAFF.

The gene calls are TRBV7-2 and TRBJ2-5; D possibly corresponds to TRBD2 (6 bases). There are 14 residues in the CDR3. Germline CDR1 SGHTA, CDR2 FQGNSA. Trimming stripped 3 bases from V and 5 bases from J, with 13 bases between. CDR3 DNA sequence: TGTGCCAGCAGCTTCACAGCGGGTGGGGAGACCCAGTACTTC. As protein: CASSFTAGGETQYF.

The chain employs TRBV7-8 and TRBJ1-1, with D possibly matching TRBD1 (6 bases). V was clipped by 0 bases and J by 0 bases, with 14 bases between them. The CDR3 is made up of 17 amino acids. The germline gives CDR1 SGHVS, CDR2 FQNEAQ. CDR3 protein: CASSLADRRTMNTEAFF. The CDR3 DNA reads as TGTGCCAGCAGCTTAGCGGACAGACGTACTATGAACACTGAAGCTTTCTTT. Drawing the rest from reference TRBV7-8 and TRBJ1-1, the complete variable domain is GAGVSQSPRYKVAKRGQDVALRCDPISGHVSLFWYQQALGQGPEFLTYFQNEAQLDKSGLPSDRFFAERPEGSVSTLKIQRTQQEDSAVYLCASSLADRRTMNTEAFFGQGTRLTVV.